A single sample gave rise to the 22 T cell receptor beta chains below, sequenced in a study of blood T cell repertoires in COVID-19. Libraries were prepared by immunoSEQ multiplex PCR; TCRdb keeps only in-frame clonotypes and omits some of them. The table has roughly 200,000 clones, roughly 88% seen once; the top ten hold around 5.7%. The sequenced sample was PBMCs or T cells enriched from blood (not recorded which). These receptor sequences come from a man in his forties with acute COVID-19.

The chain employs TRBV27 and TRBJ2-2; 9 bases line up with TRBD2. After removal of 4 bases from V and 4 bases from J, the junction contained 4 bases not matched to a gene. The V gene's germline CDR1 is MNHEY and CDR2 SMNVEV (reference sequence). The CDR3 is made up of 15 amino acids. The chain's CDR3 is CASSYGTSITGELFF. The CDR3 coding sequence is TGTGCCAGCAGTTACGGGACTAGCATCACCGGGGAGCTGTTTTTT.

The rearrangement links TRBV5-4 to TRBJ2-1; 10 nucleotides agree with TRBD2. CDR1 SGHNT and CDR2 YYREEE come from the germline V gene (reference sequence). This CDR3 contains 16 residues. The junction had 10 bases not matched to a gene; V was cut back by 4 bases and J by 6 bases. CDR3 in DNA: TGTGCCAGCAGCCGGTCAGCGGGAGGGTCTTTCAATGAGCAGTTCTTC. Translated, it gives CASSRSAGGSFNEQFF.

V usage is TRBV7-9 and J usage is TRBJ1-3; TRBD1 matches at 9 bases. This CDR3 spans 17 amino acids. Germline CDR1 is SEHNR and CDR2 is FQNEAQ (reference sequence). The V gene end was trimmed by 6 bases and the J gene end by 3 bases; junction bases not matched to a gene: 12. Written as DNA, the CDR3 is TGTGCCAGCAGTCGCACCCGGAACAGGGGGCTTGGAAACACCATATATTTT. It yields the protein CASSRTRNRGLGNTIYF.

V and J are TRBV30 and TRBJ2-1; TRBD2 might be the D (5 bases). The CDR3 is 15 amino acids. Germline CDR1 reads GTSNPN; CDR2 reads SVGIG (reference sequence). Between the trimmed V and J ends, which lost 2 bases and 0 bases, there was a span of 11 bases. CDR3 nucleotides: TGTGCCTGGAGTTTTAAAGGAGGCTCCTACAATGAGCAGTTCTTC. Its translation: CAWSFKGGSYNEQFF.

The chain links TRBV28 to TRBJ1-2; D unresolved. CDR3 length equals 14 residues. Germline V gives CDR1 MDHEN, CDR2 SYDVKM. V shed 5 bases and J shed 0 bases, with 10 bases lying between them. CDR3 nucleotides: TGTGCCAGCAGTATCGACGGGGCTAACTATGGCTACACCTTC. It codes for CASSIDGANYGYTF.

The chain employs TRBV7-3 and TRBJ1-2; no clear D. Between the trimmed V and J ends, which lost 6 bases and 6 bases, there was a span of 11 bases. Germline-derived CDR1 and CDR2 are SGHTA and FQGTGA. The CDR3 runs to 12 residues. CDR3: CASSSGWDGYTF. Written as DNA, the CDR3 is TGTGCCAGCAGTTCCGGGTGGGATGGCTACACCTTC. The full variable domain, completed using reference TRBV7-3 and TRBJ1-2, is GAGVSQTPSNKVTEKGKYVELRCDPISGHTALYWYRQSLGQGPEFLIYFQGTGAADDSGLPNDRFFAVRPEGSVSTLKIQRTERGDSAVYLCASSSGWDGYTFGSGTRLTVV.

This chain connects TRBV6-5 to TRBJ2-7, with 8 bases identical to TRBD1. The ends lost 10 bases at V and 3 bases at J; junction bases unmatched: 5. CDR1 and CDR2 (germline): MNHEY, SVGAGI. The CDR3 is made up of 12 amino acids. Written as DNA, the CDR3 is TGTGCCACAGGACAGGGAGACTACGAGCAGTACTTC. Translated, it gives CATGQGDYEQYF.

The chain couples TRBV27 to TRBJ2-1, with 7 bases identical to TRBD2. The CDR3 has 19 amino acids. With V trimmed by 5 bases and J by 4 bases, 20 bases remained unmatched. Germline CDR1 and CDR2: MNHEY and SMNVEV (reference sequence). For the CDR3, the DNA is TGTGCCAGCAGTCCCCTCCTCGATAGCCTGGGAGGGAAATACAATGAGCAGTTCTTC. Amino acids: CASSPLLDSLGGKYNEQFF.

The rearrangement links TRBV28 to TRBJ1-1, with a possible D match to TRBD1 (5 bases). The V end lost 4 bases, the J end lost 5 bases, and 17 bases lay between the germline ends. This CDR3 spans 15 amino acids. CDR1 is MDHEN, CDR2 SYDVKM, per germline. CDR3 sequence (DNA): TGTGCCAGCAGTTCGGCAAGAGAAGGACAAACTGAAGCTTTCTTT. It translates to CASSSAREGQTEAFF.

The chain uses TRBV27 and TRBJ2-3, with TRBD1 matching 8 bases. The V gene end was trimmed by 3 bases and the J gene end by 8 bases; junction bases not matched to a gene: 4. Germline lookup yields CDR1 MNHEY and CDR2 SMNVEV (reference sequence). The CDR3 length is 13 residues. CDR3 nucleotide sequence: TGTGCCAGCAGTTTCGGACAGGGCGCTACGCAGTATTTT. The encoded protein is CASSFGQGATQYF.

CDR3 sequence: CASSLGRGGSPLHF. The CDR3 bases are TGTGCCAGTAGTCTTGGGCGGGGAGGTTCACCCCTCCACTTT. The chain joins TRBV19 to TRBJ1-6; unclear D gene. Germline CDR1 LNHDA, CDR2 SQIVND (reference sequence). Trimming left V 5 bases short and J 9 bases short, with 14 bases between. This CDR3 comprises 14 residues.

The gene calls are TRBV28 and TRBJ1-3; TRBD1 might be the D (6 bases). The length of the CDR3 is 14 residues. The germline V and J ends were trimmed by 8 bases and 4 bases, with 15 bases remaining between them. Germline CDR1 and CDR2: MDHEN and SYDVKM. The DNA for the CDR3 is TGTGCCAGCGCCCGCGGGGGGGCAGGAAACACCATATATTTT. This codes for CASARGGAGNTIYF.

This clone was picked up a small number of times. The rearrangement joins TRBV30 to TRBJ1-4; D unclear. Trimming took 2 bases from V and 8 from J, leaving 12 bases between them. The CDR3 has 13 residues. The germline V gene encodes CDR1 GTSNPN and CDR2 SVGIG (reference sequence). CDR3 loop: CAWSNGIAEKLFF. Written as DNA, the CDR3 is TGTGCCTGGAGTAATGGCATAGCCGAAAAACTGTTTTTT.

The chain uses TRBV5-1 and TRBJ1-1; D may be TRBD1 (5 bases). Trimming cost V 2 bases and J 3 bases, with 14 bases left between them. This CDR3 comprises 15 residues. Germline-derived CDR1 and CDR2 are SGHRS and YFSETQ. The CDR3 region has the DNA TGCGCCAGCAGCTTTTCAGGGAATAGGGACACTGAAGCTTTCTTT. Translated: CASSFSGNRDTEAFF.

This clone has a handful of counts. The chain is built from TRBV5-1 and TRBJ1-6; no reliable D call. Looked up from germline, CDR1 is SGHRS and CDR2 is YFSETQ. V gave up 5 bases and J gave up 0 bases, with 15 bases separating them. This CDR3 region has 17 residues. The CDR3 DNA sequence: TGCGCCAGCAGACTGGAGGAGGTTAGCTCCTATAATTCACCCCTCCACTTT. This translates into CASRLEEVSSYNSPLHF.

This clone was counted once. This rearrangement joins TRBV1 to TRBJ2-1; the table gives TRBD2 as D, unverified against the DNA. TRBV1 is recorded as a pseudogene. The CDR3 length is 16 residues. The CDR3: CTSSQDLPRFYNEQFF. CDR3 bases: TGCACCAGCAGCCAAGATTTGCCTAGATTTTACAATGAGCAGTTCTTC.

The chain recombines TRBV7-2 with TRBJ2-4; 9 nucleotides line up with TRBD1. The CDR3 consists of 15 residues. Germline assignment: CDR1 SGHTA and CDR2 FQGNSA. With V trimmed by 5 bases and J by 6 bases, 8 bases remained unmatched. DNA of the CDR3: TGTGCCAGCAGCCAACCGCCGGGACAGGGAAACATTCAGTACTTC. Translated: CASSQPPGQGNIQYF.

This rearrangement joins TRBV18 to TRBJ2-3, with 12 bases that match TRBD2. V lost 3 bases and J lost 5; bases outside the gene matches: 9. Germline loops: CDR1 KGHSH, CDR2 LQKENI. CDR3 length: 17 amino acids. CDR3 bases: TGTGCCAGCTCACCGTCTTATACGGGACTAGCGGGAGATACGCAGTATTTT. Amino acids: CASSPSYTGLAGDTQYF. Combining the CDR3 with reference TRBV18 and TRBJ2-3 gives the whole variable domain NAGVMQNPRHLVRRRGQEARLRCSPMKGHSHVYWYRQLPEEGLKFMVYLQKENIIDESGMPKERFSAEFPKEGPSILRIQQVVRGDSAAYFCASSPSYTGLAGDTQYFGPGTRLTVL.

This chain links TRBV28 with TRBJ1-5; D unresolved. CDR1 is MDHEN, CDR2 SYDVKM, per germline. V was trimmed by 10 bases and J by 0 bases, leaving 19 bases between them. This CDR3 is built from 16 residues. This chain's CDR3 is CATYGLTRDSNQPQHF. CDR3 sequence (DNA): TGTGCCACCTACGGACTCACACGGGATAGCAATCAGCCCCAGCATTTT.

The chain uses TRBV5-4 and TRBJ2-7, with TRBD2 matching over 11 bases. There are 14 residues in the CDR3. The trim removed 4 bases at V and 2 bases at J, leaving 2 bases unmatched. Germline V lookup: CDR1 SGHNT, CDR2 YYREEE (reference sequence). CDR3 region: CASSGTSGPYEQYF. CDR3 in DNA: TGTGCCAGCAGCGGGACTAGCGGACCCTACGAGCAGTACTTC. Combining the CDR3 with reference TRBV5-4 and TRBJ2-7 gives the whole variable domain ETGVTQSPTHLIKTRGQQVTLRCSSQSGHNTVSWYQQALGQGPQFIFQYYREEENGRGNFPPRFSGLQFPNYSSELNVNALELDDSALYLCASSGTSGPYEQYFGPGTRLTVT.

This chain links TRBV7-2 with TRBJ2-1; 10 nucleotides agree with TRBD2. Germline assignment: CDR1 SGHTA and CDR2 FQGNSA. This CDR3 is built from 15 residues. V dropped 3 bases and J dropped 6; count of bases not matched to a gene: 5. CDR3: CASSLSGLASNEQFF. The CDR3 nucleotides read TGTGCCAGCAGCTTGTCGGGACTAGCGAGCAATGAGCAGTTCTTC.

The chain has TRBV6-1 and TRBJ2-7; TRBD1 aligns across 7 bases. From germline, CDR1 is MNHNS and CDR2 SASEGT. Trimming took 2 bases from V and 3 from J; bases not matched to a gene: 7. CDR3 length: 15 residues. This chain's CDR3 is CASSERQGSSYEQYF. The DNA of the CDR3 is TGTGCCAGCAGTGAACGACAGGGTAGTAGCTACGAGCAGTACTTC.